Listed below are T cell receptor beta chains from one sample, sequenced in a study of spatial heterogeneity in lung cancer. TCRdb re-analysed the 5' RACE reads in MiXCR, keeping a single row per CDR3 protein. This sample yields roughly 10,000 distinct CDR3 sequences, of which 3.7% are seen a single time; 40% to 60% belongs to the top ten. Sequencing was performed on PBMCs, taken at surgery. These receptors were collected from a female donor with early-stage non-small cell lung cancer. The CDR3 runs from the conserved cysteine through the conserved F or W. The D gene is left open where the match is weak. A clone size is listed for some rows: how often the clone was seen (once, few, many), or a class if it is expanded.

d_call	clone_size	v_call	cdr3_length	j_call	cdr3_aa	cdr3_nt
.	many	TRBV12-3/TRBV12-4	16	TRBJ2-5	CASSPIRGRGQETQYF	TGTGCCAGCAGCCCGATCAGGGGCAGAGGCCAAGAGACCCAGTACTTC
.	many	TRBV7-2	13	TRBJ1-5	CASSFGGKEPQHF	TGTGCCAGCAGCTTTGGGGGAAAGGAGCCCCAGCATTTT
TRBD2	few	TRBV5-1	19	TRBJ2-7	CASSLVVPLAGARVNEQYF	TGCGCCAGCAGCTTGGTGGTCCCCCTAGCGGGAGCCCGTGTGAACGAGCAGTACTTC
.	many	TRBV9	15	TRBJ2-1	CASSVGPSVNNEQFF	TGTGCCAGCAGCGTAGGTCCTAGCGTGAACAATGAGCAGTTCTTC
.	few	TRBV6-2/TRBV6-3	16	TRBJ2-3	CASRHNGAGAAHTQYF	TGTGCCAGCAGACACAATGGGGCGGGGGCCGCCCATACGCAGTATTTT
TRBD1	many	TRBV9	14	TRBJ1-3	CASSVQGAGNTIYF	TGTGCCAGCAGCGTACAGGGGGCTGGAAACACCATATATTTT
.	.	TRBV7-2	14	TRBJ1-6	CASSLVPYNSPLHF	TGTGCCAGCAGCTTAGTACCGTATAATTCACCCCTCCACTTT
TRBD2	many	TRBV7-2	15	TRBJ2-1	CASRYTSGGAVEQFF	TGTGCCAGCAGATATACTAGCGGGGGGGCTGTCGAGCAGTTCTTC
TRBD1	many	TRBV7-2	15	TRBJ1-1	CASSLAPAGGTEAFF	TGTGCCAGCAGCTTAGCCCCCGCAGGGGGCACTGAAGCTTTCTTT
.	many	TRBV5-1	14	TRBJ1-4	CASSSGSLNEKLFF	TGCGCCAGCAGCTCCGGAAGCTTAAATGAAAAACTGTTTTTT
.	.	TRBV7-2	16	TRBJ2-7	CASSLVASDGDYEQYF	TGTGCCAGCAGCTTAGTAGCGTCAGATGGGGATTACGAGCAGTACTTC
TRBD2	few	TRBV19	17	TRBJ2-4	CASSPYHGGEAKNIQYF	TGTGCCAGTAGTCCCTATCACGGGGGGGAAGCCAAAAACATTCAGTACTTC
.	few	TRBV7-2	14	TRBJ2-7	CASSLVASSYEQYF	TGTGCCAGCAGCTTAGTGGCCAGTTCCTACGAGCAGTACTTC
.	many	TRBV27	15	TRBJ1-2	CASRVGISSPYGYTF	TGTGCCAGCAGGGTCGGGATTTCCAGCCCCTATGGCTACACCTTC
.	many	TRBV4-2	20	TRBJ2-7	CASSVTSPAIKGDDNYEQYF	TGTGCCAGCAGCGTTACAAGCCCAGCAATAAAAGGGGATGACAATTACGAGCAGTACTTC
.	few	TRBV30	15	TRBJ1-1	CAWKGRSPMNTEAFF	TGTGCCTGGAAGGGGAGGTCGCCCATGAACACTGAAGCTTTCTTT
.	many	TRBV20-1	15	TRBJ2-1	CSASKADLPYNEQFF	TGCAGTGCTAGTAAGGCAGATCTCCCCTACAATGAGCAGTTCTTC
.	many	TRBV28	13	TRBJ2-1	CASSLGGPREQFF	TGTGCCAGCAGTTTAGGGGGCCCCCGGGAGCAGTTCTTC
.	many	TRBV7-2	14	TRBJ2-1	CASSLVPARNEQFF	TGTGCCAGCAGCTTAGTCCCTGCCCGGAATGAGCAGTTCTTC
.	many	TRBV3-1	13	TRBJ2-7	CASSHGHPYEQYF	TGTGCCAGCAGCCATGGCCATCCCTACGAGCAGTACTTC
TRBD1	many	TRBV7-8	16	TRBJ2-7	CASSLNPGQGMDEQYF	TGTGCCAGCAGCTTAAATCCGGGACAGGGGATGGACGAGCAGTACTTC
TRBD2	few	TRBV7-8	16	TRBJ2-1	CASSSLASGGFDEQFF	TGTGCCAGCAGCTCCCTGGCTAGCGGGGGGTTTGATGAGCAGTTCTTC
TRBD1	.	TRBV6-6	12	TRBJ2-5	CASSGTEETQYF	TGTGCCAGCAGTGGGACAGAAGAGACCCAGTACTTC
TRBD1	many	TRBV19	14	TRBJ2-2	CASSTGQVGGELFF	TGTGCCAGTAGTACCGGACAGGTTGGCGGGGAGCTGTTTTTT
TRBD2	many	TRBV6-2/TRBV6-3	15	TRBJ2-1	CASSPLAGGVNEQFF	TGTGCCAGCAGTCCACTAGCGGGAGGGGTCAATGAGCAGTTCTTC
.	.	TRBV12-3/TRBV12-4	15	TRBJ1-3	CASSVGQYSGNTIYF	TGTGCCAGCTCGGTTGGACAGTACTCTGGAAACACCATATATTTT